The 10 T cell receptor beta chains below all came from one sample that was sequenced in a study of regulatory T cells in long-lasting Graves disease. The time point was: newly diagnosed GD, antithyroid drugs for less than 3 months. RNA isolated from PBMCs was used to make the TCR library. HTBI primers from iRepertoire and Arm-PCR of CDR3 regions yielded the TCR beta libraries. TCRdb re-called the multiplex PCR reads through MiXCR, storing one row per CDR3 protein. The data show a few hundred thousand distinct CDR3 sequences, with about 11% seen just once and over 15% held by the top ten. This same sample was also taken into another study, of T cells in Graves' hyperthyroidism and ophthalmopathy.

The starting material was peripheral blood mononuclear cells (PBMCs), obtained at new diagnosis, from a patient treated with antithyroid drugs. These receptors originate from a woman younger than 30 with Graves disease.

Ten or more counts support this clonotype. The chain couples TRBV28 to TRBJ2-1; the D gene is possibly TRBD2 (5 bases). Germline assignment: CDR1 MDHEN and CDR2 SYDVKM. The CDR3 extends over 15 amino acids. V was shortened by 6 bases and J by 6 bases, with 18 bases between the two germline ends. The CDR3 is CASRTDYFRTNEQFF. In DNA, the CDR3 is TGTGCCAGCAGGACCGACTACTTTAGGACCAATGAGCAGTTCTTC.

This clonotype was picked up many times. The rearrangement joins TRBV19 to TRBJ1-2; D call uncertain. Germline lookup yields CDR1 LNHDA and CDR2 SQIVND (reference sequence). V was clipped by 3 bases and J by 7 bases, with 15 bases between them. This CDR3 spans 14 amino acids. CDR3 protein: CASSIGDGLAGYTF. CDR3 DNA: TGTGCCAGTAGTATTGGCGATGGTTTGGCTGGCTACACCTTC.

This clonotype was seen ten or more times. The V gene is TRBV6-5, the J gene TRBJ1-1; TRBD1 might be the D (6 bases). The germline V gene has CDR1 MNHEY and CDR2 SVGAGI. CDR3 length: 14 residues. V was trimmed by 2 bases and J by 4 bases, leaving 11 bases between them. The CDR3 DNA is TGTGCCAGCAGTTACGCAGGGGCATCCACTGAAGCTTTCTTT. Translated: CASSYAGASTEAFF.

This clonotype appeared many times. This rearrangement joins TRBV28 to TRBJ2-1, with a weak D call TRBD2 (6 bases). CDR3 length: 17 amino acids. Germline-derived CDR1 and CDR2 are MDHEN and SYDVKM. V lost 5 bases and J lost 0, with 17 bases in between. CDR3 bases: TGTGCCAGCAGTCCCCCCTTGTTAGCGGCCTCCTACAATGAGCAGTTCTTC. Residues: CASSPPLLAASYNEQFF.

This clonotype appeared many times. The CDR3 region has the DNA TGTGCCAGCTCTTTCATGAGACCTCAAGAGACCCAGTACTTC. Protein product: CASSFMRPQETQYF. The chain recombines TRBV18 with TRBJ2-5; D ambiguous. V was clipped by 6 bases and J by 2 bases, with 13 bases between them. CDR1 and CDR2 from the germline V gene are KGHSH and LQKENI. The CDR3 totals 14 residues.

The chain has TRBV5-4 and TRBJ1-4; D unresolved. The CDR3 has 11 residues. Trimming left V 0 bases short and J 11 bases short, with 5 bases between. The V gene's germline CDR1 is SGHNT and CDR2 YYREEE (reference sequence). The CDR3 nucleotides are TGTGCCAGCAGCTTGGGCCGTAAACTGTTTTTT. Encoded protein: CASSLGRKLFF.

The V gene is TRBV20-1, the J gene TRBJ2-7, with TRBD2 matching over 11 bases. Germline CDR1 reads DFQATT; CDR2 reads SNEGSKA (reference sequence). V shed 6 bases, J shed 2 bases, and the junction held 9 bases outside the gene matches. This CDR3 has 15 amino acids. The CDR3 region is CSARTLGLAAYEQYF. In nucleotides, the CDR3 is TGCAGTGCAAGGACATTGGGACTAGCGGCCTACGAGCAGTACTTC.

This clonotype was recorded at least ten times. The chain uses TRBV7-2 and TRBJ1-3; D is unclear. V lost 5 bases and J 0 bases, leaving 11 bases between the germline ends. This CDR3 has 15 amino acids. Germline lookup yields CDR1 SGHTA and CDR2 FQGNSA. The CDR3 protein is CASSKGPISGNTIYF. The CDR3, as DNA: TGTGCCAGCAGCAAAGGGCCCATCTCTGGAAACACCATATATTTT.

The genes are TRBV19 and TRBJ2-7; D is uncertain. The V end was cut by 5 bases, the J end by 7 bases, with 15 bases between. Germline V CDR1 and CDR2: LNHDA, SQIVND (reference sequence). This CDR3 has 13 amino acids. The CDR3 here is CASSADGAREQYV. The CDR3 DNA reads TGTGCCAGTAGTGCGGACGGCGCGAGGGAGCAGTACGTC.

This clonotype appeared a few times. This chain uses TRBV10-1 with TRBJ2-7, with 11 bases aligning to TRBD2. Trimming cost V 5 bases and J 6 bases; bases outside gene matches: 6. There are 14 residues in the CDR3. Germline V gives CDR1 WNHNN, CDR2 SYGVQD (reference sequence). CDR3 coding DNA: TGCGCCAGCAGTAGAGCGGGACTAGCGGCCGAGCAGTACGTC. Translating gives CASSRAGLAAEQYV.